The 26 T cell receptor beta chains reported below all come from one sample, sequenced in a study of blood T cell repertoires in COVID-19 (dated by TCRdb to between 2020 and 2021). Libraries came from the immunoSEQ multiplex PCR assay. In its TCRdb copy, this immuneACCESS table keeps in-frame sequences only and misses some clones. Where compared with another copy, unresolved V genes explain less than half of these, and the others have no known cause. The sample data list about 160,000 clones, and 85% of these were observed just once. The biggest ten clones account for about 3% of the sample. The sample consisted of peripheral blood. Source of these receptors: a human donor with acute or convalescent COVID-19. The donor label of this sample is uncertain.

This clone is a singleton in its sample. V usage is TRBV6-2 or TRBV6-3 and J usage is TRBJ1-2, with D perhaps matching TRBD1 (6 bases). Trimming shortened V by 3 bases and J by 2 bases, and 10 bases separated the two germline ends. Germline assignment: CDR1 MNHEY and CDR2 SVGEGT. The CDR3 contains 14 residues. The CDR3 loop reads CASSYQGSNYGYTF. CDR3 sequence (DNA): TGTGCCAGCAGTTATCAGGGGTCGAACTATGGCTACACCTTC.

The CDR3 region is CASSFRGFGPQHF. DNA for the CDR3: TGTGCCAGCAGTTTCCGCGGGTTCGGACCCCAGCATTTT. This chain uses TRBV27 with TRBJ1-5; no definite D call. Trimming removed 3 bases from V and 10 bases from J, with 13 bases in between. This CDR3 comprises 13 residues. Germline values: CDR1 MNHEY, CDR2 SMNVEV (reference sequence).

This clone was found once. The chain joins TRBV6-5 to TRBJ2-1, with 7 nucleotides matching TRBD2. The CDR3 loop spans 12 amino acids. Trimming removed 6 bases from V and 9 bases from J; junction bases left unmatched: 5. Germline V lookup: CDR1 MNHEY, CDR2 SVGAGI. The chain's CDR3 is CASSTSVGEQFF. The CDR3 bases are TGTGCCAGCAGCACTAGCGTCGGTGAGCAGTTCTTC.

The rearrangement uses TRBV19 and TRBJ1-3; a weak D match, TRBD1 (6 bases). Germline V gives CDR1 LNHDA, CDR2 SQIVND (reference sequence). The CDR3 runs to 15 residues. Trimming pared 7 bases from V and 8 bases from J, leaving 21 bases between. The CDR3 region has the DNA TGTGCCAGTAAAAAGGGTCGTGCAGGGGACGACACCATATATTTT. Translation: CASKKGRAGDDTIYF.

The CDR3 nucleotides read TGCGCCAGCAGCAACATACGGGGGGCCACAGATACGCAGTATTTT. The encoded protein is CASSNIRGATDTQYF. The V call is TRBV5-1, the J call TRBJ2-3; D might be TRBD2 (7 bases). CDR1 SGHRS and CDR2 YFSETQ come from the germline V gene. Trimming removed 4 bases at V and 2 bases at J, with 14 bases between. This CDR3 has 15 residues.

This chain links TRBV11-3 with TRBJ1-2; weak D call: TRBD1 (5 bases). There are 11 residues in the CDR3. Germline V gene data show CDR1 as SGHNT and CDR2 as YENEEA. The V and J ends lost 5 bases and 7 bases respectively, with 8 bases between them. CDR3 region: CASSQGVGYTF. The CDR3 region has the DNA TGTGCCAGCAGCCAAGGGGTTGGCTACACCTTC.

The rearrangement links TRBV7-7 to TRBJ2-7; D call uncertain. Germline loops: CDR1 SSHAT, CDR2 FNYEAQ (reference sequence). The CDR3 consists of 13 residues. The V end lost 1 base, the J end lost 3 bases, and 7 bases lay between the germline ends. CDR3 DNA sequence: TGTGCCAGCAGCTTAGAGGCAGGCTACGAGCAGTACTTC. Translated: CASSLEAGYEQYF. The full variable domain, in which reference TRBV7-7 and TRBJ2-7 provide the parts outside the CDR3, is GAGVSQSPRYKVTKRGQDVTLRCDPISSHATLYWYQQALGQGPEFLTYFNYEAQPDKSGLPSDRFSAERPEGSISTLTIQRTEQRDSAMYRCASSLEAGYEQYFGPGTRLTVT.

V usage is TRBV7-2 and J usage is TRBJ2-3; TRBD2 matches at 8 bases. The CDR3 sequence is 14 residues long. V gave up 1 base and J gave up 6 bases; unmatched junction bases: 3. The V gene's germline CDR1 is SGHTA and CDR2 FQGNSA. In DNA form, the CDR3 reads TGTGCCAGCAGCTTAGGTAGCGGGGTGGATACGCAGTATTTT. This encodes CASSLGSGVDTQYF. The whole variable domain, remainder taken from reference TRBV7-2 and TRBJ2-3, is GAGVSQSPSNKVTEKGKDVELRCDPISGHTALYWYRQSLGQGLEFLIYFQGNSAPDKSGLPSDRFSAERTGGSVSTLTIQRTQQEDSAVYLCASSLGSGVDTQYFGPGTRLTVL.

This clone appeared a few times. The rearrangement links TRBV7-9 to TRBJ1-1; weak D call: TRBD1 (5 bases). The CDR3 sequence is 16 residues long. The germline gives CDR1 SEHNR, CDR2 FQNEAQ (reference sequence). Between the trimmed V and J ends, which lost 3 bases and 6 bases, there was a span of 20 bases. The CDR3 DNA follows: TGTGCCAGCAGCTTCGTTCCGGGTCTCCAGGGCCCTGAAGCTTTCTTT. Encoded protein: CASSFVPGLQGPEAFF.

For the CDR3, the DNA is TGTGCCAGCAGCGTCCTAGGAACTGGGGCCAACGTCCTGACTTTC. It encodes CASSVLGTGANVLTF. The rearrangement links TRBV9 to TRBJ2-6; D is unclear. V dropped 2 bases and J dropped 2 bases, with 8 bases sitting between them. Looked up from germline, CDR1 is SGDLS and CDR2 is YYNGEE. The length of the CDR3 is 15 residues.

The chain uses TRBV2 and TRBJ1-5; 7 bases agree with TRBD1. Trimming cost V 6 bases and J 0 bases; bases outside gene matches: 8. Germline lookup yields CDR1 SNHLY and CDR2 FYNNEI. This CDR3 is built from 16 residues. The CDR3 reads CASRGTAIFSNQPQHF. CDR3 sequence (DNA): TGTGCCAGCAGAGGGACAGCAATCTTTAGCAATCAGCCCCAGCATTTT.

The CDR3 DNA reads as TGTGCCAGCAGCTACGGACAGGGTACTGAAGCTTTCTTT. Protein: CASSYGQGTEAFF. The V and J genes are TRBV7-2 and TRBJ1-1; 8 positions match TRBD1. J lost 5 bases, V lost 4 bases, and 3 bases had no gene match. CDR1 SGHTA and CDR2 FQGNSA come from the germline V gene. The CDR3 contains 13 residues.

In DNA, the CDR3 is TGTGCCAGCAGAGGGACAGCTAATCAGCCCCAGCATTTT. It translates to CASRGTANQPQHF. The rearrangement uses TRBV28 and TRBJ1-5; 7 bases are a match to TRBD1. CDR1 is MDHEN, CDR2 SYDVKM, per germline. The V gene end was trimmed by 6 bases and the J gene end by 4 bases; junction bases not matched to a gene: 3. The CDR3 runs 13 residues.

This chain links TRBV7-8 with TRBJ1-1; possibly TRBD1 for D (5 bases). CDR3 size: 19 residues. Germline V gene data show CDR1 as SGHVS and CDR2 as FQNEAQ. V was clipped by 5 bases and J by 3 bases, with 28 bases between them. The CDR3 sequence: CASSPPREIGVGVYTEAFF. In nucleotides, the CDR3 is TGTGCCAGCAGCCCACCCAGGGAAATAGGGGTCGGCGTATACACTGAAGCTTTCTTT.

CDR3 coding DNA: TGTGCCAGTATTCCGACAGCAGGAAACACCATATATTTT. This encodes CASIPTAGNTIYF. V usage is TRBV19 and J usage is TRBJ1-3, with D possibly matching TRBD1 (5 bases). There are 13 residues in the CDR3. Germline V gene data show CDR1 as LNHDA and CDR2 as SQIVND (reference sequence). The V end was cut by 7 bases, the J end by 4 bases, with 11 bases between.

The J gene is TRBJ1-2, the V gene TRBV6-5, with TRBD1 matching 7 bases. CDR1 and CDR2 from the germline V gene are MNHEY and SVGAGI. The ends lost 7 bases at V and 4 bases at J; junction bases unmatched: 12. This CDR3 has 15 amino acids. CDR3 amino acids: CASILPGGRSYGYTF. DNA of the CDR3: TGTGCCAGCATCTTACCAGGGGGGCGCAGCTATGGCTACACCTTC.

The chain recombines TRBV7-9 with TRBJ2-7; TRBD2 might be the D (6 bases). Trimming took off 5 bases at V and 3 bases at J, with 17 bases between the two ends. The CDR3 length is 15 residues. Germline assignment: CDR1 SEHNR and CDR2 FQNEAQ (reference sequence). The CDR3 reads CASSLRTIPNYEQYF. The CDR3 bases are TGTGCCAGCAGCCTAAGGACTATCCCGAACTACGAGCAGTACTTC.

As DNA, the CDR3 is TGTGCCAGCAGTTCCGACAGGGGCCGCAATCAGCCCCAGCATTTT. Translating it yields CASSSDRGRNQPQHF. V usage is TRBV6-5 and J usage is TRBJ1-5; 8 nucleotides agree with TRBD1. Trimming removed 4 bases from V and 2 bases from J; junction bases left unmatched: 4. The CDR3 covers 15 residues. CDR1 and CDR2 (germline): MNHEY, SVGAGI.

This rearrangement joins TRBV5-6 to TRBJ2-3; tentative D call: TRBD2 (7 bases). In germline, CDR1 is SGHDT, CDR2 YYEEEE. CDR3 length: 16 residues. V lost 6 bases and J 1 base, leaving 18 bases between the germline ends. CDR3 bases: TGTGCCAGCATACCCTGGGCGGGGGCTGGCACAGATACGCAGTATTTT. Amino acids: CASIPWAGAGTDTQYF.

This chain connects TRBV28 to TRBJ1-6; 7 nucleotides agree with TRBD1. Germline CDR1 and CDR2: MDHEN and SYDVKM. V lost 5 bases and J lost 0; bases outside the gene matches: 7. The CDR3 spans 17 residues. CDR3 sequence reads: CASSLRGGSSYNSPLHF. Here the CDR3 DNA reads TGTGCCAGCAGTCTCAGAGGGGGCAGCTCCTATAATTCACCCCTCCACTTT. The complete variable domain, with remaining parts taken from reference TRBV28 and TRBJ1-6, reads DVKVTQSSRYLVKRTGEKVFLECVQDMDHENMFWYRQDPGLGLRLIYFSYDVKMKEKGDIPEGYSVSREKKERFSLILESASTNQTSMYLCASSLRGGSSYNSPLHFGNGTRLTVT.

This chain connects TRBV2 to TRBJ1-5, with D unclear. Germline V lookup: CDR1 SNHLY, CDR2 FYNNEI. The CDR3 is 15 amino acids. V lost 8 bases and J lost 3, with 17 bases in between. The CDR3 protein is CASDKMGQLNQPQHF. The CDR3, as DNA: TGTGCCAGCGACAAGATGGGTCAGCTCAATCAGCCCCAGCATTTT. The full variable domain, completed using reference TRBV2 and TRBJ1-5, is EPEVTQTPSHQVTQMGQEVILRCVPISNHLYFYWYRQILGQKVEFLVSFYNNEISEKSEIFDDQFSVERPDGSNFTLKIRSTKLEDSAMYFCASDKMGQLNQPQHFGDGTRLSIL.

The chain uses TRBV6-2 or TRBV6-3 and TRBJ1-2; the match to TRBD1 covers 10 bases. The CDR3 has 14 amino acids. Losses at the gene ends were 2 bases for V and 6 bases for J; bases not matched to a gene: 3. CDR1 is MNHEY and CDR2 is SVGEGT in the germline V gene. The DNA of the CDR3 is TGTGCCAGCAGTTACCCGACAGGGGGCCATGGCTACACCTTC. This codes for CASSYPTGGHGYTF.

The chain combines TRBV28 with TRBJ1-2; 8 nucleotides line up with TRBD1. The germline V gene encodes CDR1 MDHEN and CDR2 SYDVKM. The CDR3 loop spans 15 amino acids. The V and J ends lost 6 bases and 6 bases, in that order; junction bases with no gene match: 12. CDR3 region: CASSLVLRTGNGYTF. DNA of the CDR3: TGTGCCAGCAGCCTAGTACTAAGGACAGGGAATGGCTACACCTTC.

The chain links TRBV27 to TRBJ1-6; 9 bases map to TRBD1. Germline V CDR1 and CDR2: MNHEY, SMNVEV (reference sequence). The CDR3 covers 16 residues. V lost 8 bases to trimming and J lost 5 bases; unmatched junction nucleotides: 10. The chain's CDR3 is CASSLTGGRDNSPLHF. Written as DNA, the CDR3 is TGTGCCAGCTCATTAACAGGGGGCCGTGATAATTCACCCCTCCACTTT.

This clone showed up just once. V gene TRBV9 combines with J gene TRBJ2-2; 8 bases map to TRBD2. Germline CDR1 SGDLS, CDR2 YYNGEE. The CDR3 is 14 residues long. The trim removed 7 bases at V and 0 bases at J, leaving 2 bases unmatched. The CDR3 DNA sequence: TGTGCCAGCGAGCGGGGGCCGAACACCGGGGAGCTGTTTTTT. Protein product: CASERGPNTGELFF. The full variable domain, with the rest looked up from reference TRBV9 and TRBJ2-2, is DSGVTQTPKHLITATGQRVTLRCSPRSGDLSVYWYQQSLDQGLQFLIQYYNGEERAKGNILERFSAQQFPDLHSELNLSSLELGDSALYFCASERGPNTGELFFGEGSRLTVL.

The V and J genes are TRBV9 and TRBJ2-5; 11 bases map to TRBD2. This CDR3 is 18 amino acids long. CDR1 is SGDLS, CDR2 YYNGEE, per germline. V shed 4 bases and J 3 bases; nucleotides not matched to a gene: 14. CDR3 DNA sequence: TGTGCCAGCAGCCCCACCGGGAACCTAGCGGGGGGCAAAGAGACCCAGTACTTC. Amino acids: CASSPTGNLAGGKETQYF.